The rows below give T cell receptor beta chains drawn from one sample of a study of shared clonotypes between healthy human individuals. TCRdb keeps only in-frame clones here, not all; method: immunoSEQ multiplex PCR. The sample records about 320,000 clones, over 75% being singletons. The sequenced sample consisted of memory CD8+ T cells sorted from blood. These receptors were taken from a man younger than 35 in good health. Both conserved end residues are part of each CDR3. Each record gives: V gene, clone size, J gene, D gene, CDR3 protein, CDR3 DNA. A D gene is named only where the DNA matches it firmly. Only part of the rows carry a size: once, few, many, or a class if the clone is expanded.

V: TRBV7-2
size: .
J: TRBJ2-7
D: TRBD2
CDR3: CASSPGLAGVPLIYEQYF
DNA: TGTGCCAGCAGCCCGGGACTAGCGGGAGTGCCCTTGATCTACGAGCAGTACTTC

V: TRBV19
size: .
J: TRBJ2-7
D: .
CDR3: CASSMGLGGEQYF
DNA: TGTGCCAGTAGTATGGGATTGGGGGGTGAGCAGTACTTC

V: TRBV11-2
size: .
J: TRBJ1-2
D: .
CDR3: CASSLAGYGYTF
DNA: TGTGCCAGCAGCTTAGCAGGGTATGGCTACACCTTC

V: TRBV6-6
size: .
J: TRBJ1-1
D: .
CDR3: CASSYGARLEAFF
DNA: TGTGCCAGCAGTTACGGGGCCAGGTTAGAAGCTTTCTTT

V: TRBV27
size: .
J: TRBJ2-7
D: TRBD1
CDR3: CASSFGSGGIYEQYF
DNA: TGTGCCAGCAGTTTCGGCTCAGGGGGTATCTACGAGCAGTACTTC

V: TRBV7-8
size: .
J: TRBJ2-1
D: TRBD2
CDR3: CASSYPSGGRGHNEQFF
DNA: TGTGCCAGCAGCTACCCTAGCGGGGGACGCGGTCACAATGAGCAGTTCTTC

V: TRBV5-4
size: once
J: TRBJ1-6
D: TRBD1
CDR3: CASSSGTGNSPLHF
DNA: TGTGCCAGCAGTTCCGGGACAGGGAATTCACCCCTCCACTTT

V: TRBV11-2
size: .
J: TRBJ2-7
D: .
CDR3: CASSFGQGDYEQYF
DNA: TGTGCCAGCAGCTTCGGTCAGGGAGACTACGAGCAGTACTTC

V: TRBV4-1
size: .
J: TRBJ1-6
D: .
CDR3: CASSQDRGIGSSPLHF
DNA: TGCGCCAGCAGCCAAGATAGAGGGATTGGAAGTTCACCCCTCCACTTT

V: TRBV7-9
size: .
J: TRBJ2-2
D: .
CDR3: CASSPTRGLPPGELFF
DNA: TGTGCCAGCAGCCCTACGAGGGGACTTCCTCCAGGGGAGCTGTTTTTT

V: TRBV28
size: .
J: TRBJ1-6
D: .
CDR3: CASSSQAPGGPLHF
DNA: TGTGCCAGCAGTTCCCAGGCCCCCGGCGGACCCCTCCACTTT

V: TRBV25-1
size: .
J: TRBJ2-5
D: .
CDR3: CASSEWPGETQYF
DNA: TGTGCCAGCAGTGAATGGCCCGGAGAGACCCAGTACTTC

V: TRBV6-1
size: .
J: TRBJ1-2
D: .
CDR3: CATFDTSNYGYTF
DNA: TGTGCCACCTTCGACACGTCTAACTATGGCTACACCTTC

V: TRBV10-3
size: few
J: TRBJ2-5
D: .
CDR3: CAISERYGKETQYF
DNA: TGTGCCATCAGCGAGAGATATGGGAAAGAGACCCAGTACTTC

V: TRBV4-1
size: .
J: TRBJ2-7
D: .
CDR3: CASSQIQGNEQYF
DNA: TGCGCCAGCAGCCAGATCCAGGGTAACGAGCAGTACTTC

V: TRBV11-2
size: .
J: TRBJ1-1
D: .
CDR3: CASSEELNTEAFF
DNA: TGTGCCAGCAGCGAGGAGTTGAACACTGAAGCTTTCTTT

V: TRBV7-6
size: .
J: TRBJ2-7
D: .
CDR3: CASSLPHGGSYEQYF
DNA: TGTGCCAGCAGCTTACCACACGGCGGCTCCTACGAGCAGTACTTC

V: TRBV28
size: .
J: TRBJ2-7
D: .
CDR3: CASSLSTYEQYF
DNA: TGTGCCAGCAGTTTGTCGACCTACGAGCAGTACTTC

V: TRBV7-9
size: .
J: TRBJ1-1
D: .
CDR3: CASSLTGLEAFF
DNA: TGTGCCAGCAGCTTGACAGGCCTTGAAGCTTTCTTT

V: TRBV27
size: once
J: TRBJ1-2
D: TRBD1
CDR3: CASSQTGLSYGYTF
DNA: TGTGCCAGCAGTCAGACAGGGCTCTCCTATGGCTACACCTTC

V: TRBV4-3
size: once
J: TRBJ2-1
D: TRBD2
CDR3: CASSQGPAGGPDEQFF
DNA: TGCGCCAGCAGCCAAGGTCCAGCGGGAGGGCCGGATGAGCAGTTCTTC

V: TRBV5-1
size: .
J: TRBJ2-1
D: TRBD1
CDR3: CASSPDRGRNEQFF
DNA: TGCGCCAGCAGCCCGGACAGGGGACGCAATGAGCAGTTCTTC

V: TRBV5-1
size: .
J: TRBJ2-1
D: TRBD2
CDR3: CASSPPTSGSYNEQFF
DNA: TGCGCCAGCAGCCCACCCACTAGCGGGAGCTACAATGAGCAGTTCTTC

V: TRBV10-3
size: .
J: TRBJ1-1
D: .
CDR3: CAIRNDQMNTEAFF
DNA: TGTGCCATCAGGAACGACCAAATGAACACTGAAGCTTTCTTT

V: TRBV7-9
size: .
J: TRBJ1-1
D: .
CDR3: CASSFPLSEAFF
DNA: TGTGCCAGCAGCTTTCCCTTATCTGAAGCTTTCTTT

V: TRBV6-1
size: once
J: TRBJ1-1
D: TRBD1
CDR3: CASSPKTGSAEAFF
DNA: TGTGCCAGCAGCCCCAAGACAGGGAGCGCTGAAGCTTTCTTT

V: TRBV28
size: .
J: TRBJ1-4
D: TRBD1
CDR3: CASSLSPGQGAGEKLFF
DNA: TGTGCCAGCAGTTTATCCCCGGGACAGGGCGCTGGTGAAAAACTGTTTTTT

V: TRBV2
size: .
J: TRBJ2-5
D: .
CDR3: CASSTGIKETQYF
DNA: TGTGCCAGCAGTACGGGGATTAAAGAGACCCAGTACTTC

V: TRBV4-1
size: .
J: TRBJ2-7
D: .
CDR3: CASSQLTGTSYEQYF
DNA: TGCGCCAGCAGCCAACTTACCGGGACAAGCTACGAGCAGTACTTC

V: TRBV27
size: .
J: TRBJ1-5
D: .
CDR3: CASSLRNSNQPQHF
DNA: TGTGCCAGCAGTTTAAGGAATAGCAATCAGCCCCAGCATTTT

V: TRBV28
size: .
J: TRBJ2-7
D: .
CDR3: CASSFEVLGYEQYF
DNA: TGTGCCAGCAGTTTCGAGGTCCTAGGCTACGAGCAGTACTTC

V: TRBV19
size: .
J: TRBJ1-1
D: .
CDR3: CASSMSTEAFF
DNA: TGTGCCAGTAGTATGTCCACTGAAGCTTTCTTT

V: TRBV7-6
size: .
J: TRBJ2-1
D: TRBD2
CDR3: CASSLASPSGRKYNEQFF
DNA: TGTGCCAGCAGCTTAGCTAGCCCCAGCGGGAGAAAGTACAATGAGCAGTTCTTC